This TCR beta chain was sequenced for a study of T-cell memory formation after mild COVID-19. The V end was cut by 6 bases, the J end by 7 bases, with 10 bases between. There are 12 residues in the CDR3. Study outcomes and limitations: Whether second-wave clones peaking at day 37 were SARS-CoV-2 specific went unconfirmed.

Notes on this clonotype: Its antigen is not known.

Each CDR3 protein gets one entry after TCRdb re-called the 5' RACE reads with MiXCR. The sample carries fewer than 300,000 distinct CDR3 sequences, 16% recorded once. The receptor was isolated from a man aged 18 to 30 who had mild COVID-19 (a few samples of this study predate the infection). Cell type and time point are not known. The chain links TRBV12-3 or TRBV12-4 to TRBJ2-4; D gene ambiguous. The specimen sequenced was PBMCs or a T cell subset sorted from them (not recorded which). The CDR3 bases are TGTGCCAGCAGCCGCGGTACCAACATTCAGTACTTC. Its translation is CASSRGTNIQYF.